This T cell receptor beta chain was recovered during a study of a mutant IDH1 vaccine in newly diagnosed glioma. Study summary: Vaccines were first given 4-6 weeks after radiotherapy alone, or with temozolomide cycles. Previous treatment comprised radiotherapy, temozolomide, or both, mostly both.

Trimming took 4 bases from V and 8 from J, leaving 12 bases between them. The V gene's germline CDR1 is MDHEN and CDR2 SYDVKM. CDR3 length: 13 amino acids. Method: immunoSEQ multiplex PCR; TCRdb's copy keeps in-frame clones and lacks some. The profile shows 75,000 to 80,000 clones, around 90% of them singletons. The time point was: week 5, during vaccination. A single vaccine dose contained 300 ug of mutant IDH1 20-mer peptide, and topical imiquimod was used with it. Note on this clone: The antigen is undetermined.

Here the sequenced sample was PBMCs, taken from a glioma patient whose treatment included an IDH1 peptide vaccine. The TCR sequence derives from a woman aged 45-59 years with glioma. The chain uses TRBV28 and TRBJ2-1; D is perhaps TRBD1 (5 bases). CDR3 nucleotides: TGTGCCAGCAGTTCGCAGGGTGTTCATGAGCAGTTCTTC. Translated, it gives CASSSQGVHEQFF.